What follows are 13 T cell receptor beta chains derived from one specimen sequenced in a study of control samples from healthy donors and cancer patients. Generated by immunoSEQ multiplex PCR, the TCRdb table keeps only in-frame clones and is missing some. The table records tens of thousands of clones, nearly 90% of them present only once. The specimen was PBMCs. These receptors originate from a man in his sixties with colorectal cancer.

The chain recombines TRBV6-5 with TRBJ1-5; D is undetermined. Germline V gives CDR1 MNHEY, CDR2 SVGAGI. The germline V and J ends were trimmed by 3 bases and 6 bases, with 12 bases remaining between them. The CDR3 has 14 amino acids. DNA for the CDR3: TGTGCCAGCAGTTATGGCCTCCCGAGTCAGCCCCAGCATTTT. This gives the protein CASSYGLPSQPQHF.

The chain couples TRBV27 to TRBJ2-7; perhaps TRBD2 as D (5 bases). CDR1 is MNHEY, CDR2 SMNVEV, per germline (reference sequence). This CDR3 region has 12 residues. Trimming shortened V by 2 bases and J by 3 bases, and 5 bases separated the two germline ends. CDR3 bases: TGTGCCAGCAGTTTAGGAGGCTACGAGCAGTACTTC. It yields the protein CASSLGGYEQYF.

The CDR3 region is CASSAPRTGQGNEQFF. CDR3 sequence (DNA): TGCGCCAGCAGCGCGCCGCGGACAGGGCAGGGCAATGAGCAGTTCTTC. V gene TRBV5-1 combines with J gene TRBJ2-1; 8 bases agree with TRBD1. Per germline, CDR1 SGHRS and CDR2 YFSETQ. The CDR3 loop spans 16 amino acids. J lost 6 bases, V lost 4 bases, and 12 bases had no gene match.

V usage is TRBV30 and J usage is TRBJ2-7, with D possibly TRBD1 on 5 matching bases. CDR3 length: 14 amino acids. Germline V gene sequence: CDR1 GTSNPN, CDR2 SVGIG (reference sequence). Between the trimmed V and J ends, which lost 4 bases and 1 base, there was a span of 14 bases. The CDR3 is CAWTERGRSYEQYF. CDR3 coding DNA: TGTGCCTGGACCGAAAGGGGTAGGTCCTACGAGCAGTACTTC.

This chain uses TRBV27 with TRBJ1-1; D uncertain. From germline, CDR1 is MNHEY and CDR2 SMNVEV (reference sequence). There are 13 residues in the CDR3. The V and J ends lost 9 bases and 0 bases respectively, with 11 bases between them. CDR3 in DNA: TGTGCCAGTTTCGGTTTTATGAACACTGAAGCTTTCTTT. Protein product: CASFGFMNTEAFF.

The V gene is TRBV28, the J gene TRBJ2-1, with unresolved D. The CDR3 length is 13 residues. V lost 4 bases and J lost 4, with 8 bases in between. In germline, CDR1 is MDHEN, CDR2 SYDVKM. DNA of the CDR3: TGTGCCAGCAGTTACAGTATATACAATGAGCAGTTCTTC. The encoded protein is CASSYSIYNEQFF.

The chain employs TRBV6-2 or TRBV6-3 and TRBJ2-3, with TRBD2 matching 7 bases. CDR3 length: 14 amino acids. Looked up from germline, CDR1 is MNHEY and CDR2 is SVGEGT. J lost 0 bases, V lost 6 bases, and 3 bases had no gene match. The CDR3 is CASSKRGSTDTQYF. CDR3 in DNA: TGTGCCAGCAGCAAGCGGGGTAGCACAGATACGCAGTATTTT.

The chain is built from TRBV20-1 and TRBJ2-2; D unclear. There are 11 residues in the CDR3. V lost 1 base, J lost 7 bases, and 4 bases lay in between. Germline V gene lookup returns CDR1 DFQATT and CDR2 SNEGSKA (reference sequence). The CDR3 spells CSARGFGELFF. CDR3 DNA: TGCAGTGCTAGAGGTTTCGGGGAGCTGTTTTTT.

The rearrangement joins TRBV6-5 to TRBJ1-2; D might be TRBD1 (5 bases). Trimming took 4 bases from V and 0 from J, leaving 6 bases between them. This CDR3 is built from 13 residues. CDR1 and CDR2 from the germline V gene are MNHEY and SVGAGI. CDR3 DNA sequence: TGTGCCAGCAGTTCGACAGCTAACTATGGCTACACCTTC. This translates into CASSSTANYGYTF.

The rearrangement joins TRBV7-2 to TRBJ2-7, with 7 nucleotides matching TRBD1. The CDR3 length is 16 residues. CDR1 SGHTA and CDR2 FQGNSA come from the germline V gene. Germline trimming cut 5 bases from V and 7 bases from J; bases unmatched to any gene: 17. CDR3 nucleotide sequence: TGTGCCAGCAGCCCGGGCCCGGGACAGCACTCAGGGGAGCAGTACTTC. Amino acid sequence: CASSPGPGQHSGEQYF.

V gene TRBV29-1 combines with J gene TRBJ1-2, with a possible D match to TRBD1 (6 bases). This CDR3 comprises 12 residues. Germline V gene data show CDR1 as SQVTM and CDR2 as ANQGSEA. The germline V and J ends were trimmed by 7 bases and 2 bases, with 11 bases remaining between them. The CDR3 loop is CSAGTMNYGYTF. Here the CDR3 DNA reads TGCAGCGCCGGGACAATGAACTATGGCTACACCTTC.

The chain carries TRBV3-1 (or the pseudogene TRBV3-2) and TRBJ2-5; 7 nucleotides align to TRBD1. The CDR3 loop spans 16 amino acids. With V trimmed by 4 bases and J by 5 bases, 13 bases remained unmatched. CDR1 and CDR2 (germline): LGHDT, YNNKEL (reference sequence). Here the CDR3 DNA reads TGTGCCAGCAGCCCCAGGGGGTATTCCAGTAGGGAGACCCAGTACTTC. Its protein product is CASSPRGYSSRETQYF.

This sequence joins TRBV18 and TRBJ2-3; perhaps TRBD2 as D (5 bases). The CDR3 has 15 amino acids. Germline assignment: CDR1 KGHSH and CDR2 LQKENI. Trimming shortened V by 6 bases and J by 5 bases, and 18 bases separated the two germline ends. CDR3 protein: CASSLVLGRGDTQYF. CDR3 nucleotide sequence: TGTGCCAGCTCCTTAGTTTTAGGGAGAGGAGATACGCAGTATTTT.